The sample holds a few counts of the clone carrying this T cell receptor (beta chain). What it binds is unknown. Amplification yielded TCR beta CDR3 regions, with RNA transcripts as the source. The HTBI primer set was used in a first-round RT-PCR of the TCR CDR3. TCRdb re-analysed the multiplex PCR reads in MiXCR, keeping a single row per CDR3 protein. This sample has hundreds of thousands of distinct CDR3 sequences, with about 15% found just once. Germline CDR1 reads SQVTM; CDR2 reads ANQGSEA. V was cut by 5 bases and J by 4 bases, with 26 bases left in between. The CDR3 length is 17 residues. This specimen belongs to a study of T cells in Graves' hyperthyroidism and ophthalmopathy. As for the study in general: The initial diagnosis was the point when peripheral blood was collected, ahead of any treatment.

General observations from the study: Peripheral blood also featured most of the thyroid clonotypes expanded above 0.001.

The chain links TRBV29-1 to TRBJ1-1; no firm D call. The material sequenced was blood. This TCR was recovered from a woman in her forties or fifties with Graves' ophthalmopathy. In DNA, the CDR3 is TGCAGCGTTACCCTATCTCTCATCAAACACGAGGGCACTGAAGCTTTCTTT. Translated, it gives CSVTLSLIKHEGTEAFF. The full variable domain, rest sourced from reference TRBV29-1 and TRBJ1-1, is SAVISQKPSRDICQRGTSLTIQCQVDSQVTMMFWYRQQPGQSLTLIATANQGSEATYESGFVIDKFPISRPNLTFSTLTVSNMSPEDSSIYLCSVTLSLIKHEGTEAFFGQGTRLTVV.